These 27 T cell receptor beta chains were sequenced from one sample in a study of T cell responses to AZD1222 COVID-19 vaccine. Data came from immunoSEQ multiplex PCR; TCRdb stores just in-frame clones and leaves some out. The repertoire holds about 120,000 clones, with about 93% as singletons. Sequencing was performed on peripheral blood, taken 28 days after the second AZD1222 dose. The receptors shown here come from an adult who received the AZD1222 COVID-19 vaccine.

The chain couples TRBV6-4 to TRBJ1-2; weak D call: TRBD1 (6 bases). Germline CDR1 MRHNA, CDR2 SNTAGT. The CDR3 loop spans 15 amino acids. Between the trimmed V and J ends, which lost 5 bases and 4 bases, there was a span of 17 bases. The CDR3 bases are TGTGCCAGCAGTCTGACTTTGGGGGCCGGCTATGGCTACACCTTC. This translates into CASSLTLGAGYGYTF.

The genes are TRBV4-2 and TRBJ2-7; D perhaps matches TRBD2 (5 bases). Germline assignment: CDR1 LGHNA and CDR2 YNFKEQ. Deletions cut 4 bases from V and 2 bases from J, with 9 bases between. The CDR3 spans 13 residues. This chain's CDR3 is CASSRAETYEQYF. The CDR3 DNA reads TGTGCCAGCAGCCGAGCGGAAACCTACGAGCAGTACTTC.

The chain carries TRBV10-3 and TRBJ2-1, with 8 positions matching TRBD2. With V trimmed by 0 bases and J by 8 bases, 6 bases remained unmatched. This CDR3 comprises 15 residues. In germline, CDR1 is ENHRY, CDR2 SYGVKD. The CDR3 loop is CAISESIAGSYEQFF. CDR3 DNA sequence: TGTGCCATCAGTGAGTCGATAGCGGGAAGTTATGAGCAGTTCTTC.

This clone was found once. V usage is TRBV7-6 and J usage is TRBJ2-2, with a tentative D call TRBD1 (6 bases). V was clipped by 5 bases and J by 6 bases, with 19 bases between them. Germline values: CDR1 SGHVS, CDR2 FNYEAQ. CDR3 length: 16 residues. The CDR3 coding sequence is TGTGCCAGCAGCCCGGGTCTGACAGGAAACCCCGGGGAGCTGTTTTTT. Protein sequence: CASSPGLTGNPGELFF.

The V gene is TRBV6-5, the J gene TRBJ1-1; 7 bases map to TRBD1. This CDR3 comprises 16 residues. Germline V lookup: CDR1 MNHEY, CDR2 SVGAGI. V trimming: 4 bases; J trimming: 0 bases; junction bases outside the gene matches: 8. CDR3 protein: CASSSTSTGLNTEAFF. DNA of the CDR3: TGTGCCAGCAGTTCGACCTCGACAGGGTTGAACACTGAAGCTTTCTTT.

The genes are TRBV4-3 and TRBJ2-2; 11 bases match TRBD1. V shed 0 bases and J 10 bases; nucleotides not matched to a gene: 4. CDR1 and CDR2 (germline): LGHNA, YSLEER. The CDR3 sequence is 15 residues long. CDR3 loop: CASSQEGTGGPELFF. CDR3 in DNA: TGCGCCAGCAGCCAAGAAGGGACAGGGGGTCCGGAGCTGTTTTTT.

This chain connects TRBV15 to TRBJ2-5, with a weak D call TRBD2 (6 bases). V lost 1 base and J 4 bases, leaving 10 bases between the germline ends. There are 14 residues in the CDR3. The germline V gene encodes CDR1 LNHNV and CDR2 YYDKDF (reference sequence). CDR3 amino acids: CATSRGGASETQYF. The DNA of the CDR3 is TGTGCCACCAGCAGAGGCGGGGCCTCAGAGACCCAGTACTTC. Complete variable domain (other parts from reference TRBV15 and TRBJ2-5): DAMVIQNPRYQVTQFGKPVTLSCSQTLNHNVMYWYQQKSSQAPKLLFHYYDKDFNNEADTPDNFQSRRPNTSFCFLDIRSPGLGDTAMYLCATSRGGASETQYFGPGTRLLVL.

The gene calls are TRBV23-1 and TRBJ1-5, with TRBD1 matching over 8 bases. Being an ORF, TRBV23-1 has a function that is uncertain. The trim removed 1 base at V and 1 base at J, leaving 15 bases unmatched. There are 20 residues in the CDR3. The chain's CDR3 is CASSQLGEDRATVSNQPQHF. DNA for the CDR3: TGCGCCAGCAGTCAATTGGGGGAGGACAGGGCCACCGTCAGCAATCAGCCCCAGCATTTT.

This chain joins TRBV6-5 and TRBJ2-7; 10 bases are shared with TRBD2. Germline V gives CDR1 MNHEY, CDR2 SVGAGI. J was trimmed by 4 bases and V by 0 bases; bases with no gene match: 3. CDR3 length: 15 amino acids. The CDR3 DNA sequence: TGTGCCAGCAGTTACTCGAGCGGGAGGGAGTACGAGCAGTACTTC. Translating gives CASSYSSGREYEQYF.

This clone was observed a single time. This chain links TRBV6-2 or TRBV6-3 with TRBJ2-7; D gene uncertain. V was clipped by 6 bases and J by 1 base, with 10 bases between them. The CDR3 consists of 13 residues. CDR1 MNHEY and CDR2 SVGEGT come from the germline V gene. Here the CDR3 reads CASSSYPSYEQYF. Written as DNA, the CDR3 is TGTGCCAGCAGCTCCTACCCGTCCTACGAGCAGTACTTC.

The rearrangement links TRBV10-1 to TRBJ2-3; no definite D call. CDR1 is WNHNN, CDR2 SYGVQD, per germline (reference sequence). V was clipped by 3 bases and J by 7 bases, with 11 bases between them. The CDR3 contains 13 residues. The chain's CDR3 is CASSEDGYNTQYF. As DNA, the CDR3 is TGCGCCAGCAGTGAAGACGGATACAATACGCAGTATTTT.

J is TRBJ2-2 and V is TRBV27; D call uncertain. CDR3 size: 14 residues. The germline V and J ends were trimmed by 2 bases and 5 bases, with 9 bases remaining between them. CDR1 and CDR2 (germline): MNHEY, SMNVEV (reference sequence). The CDR3 DNA reads TGTGCCAGCAGTTTAACAATGGTAACCGGGGAGCTGTTTTTT. Protein: CASSLTMVTGELFF.

The gene calls are TRBV4-1 and TRBJ2-3; 8 bases map to TRBD1. The V gene's germline CDR1 is MGHRA and CDR2 YSYEKL. J gave up 3 bases and V 3 bases, and 11 bases lay outside the gene matches. The CDR3 is 17 amino acids. CDR3 region: CASSHSPGQVRTDTQYF. The CDR3 DNA is TGCGCCAGCAGCCATTCTCCGGGACAGGTGAGGACAGATACGCAGTATTTT.

The chain employs TRBV21-1 and TRBJ2-3; whether TRBD2, the table's D call, matches the DNA was not checked. TRBV21-1 is a pseudogene segment. The CDR3 covers 18 residues. CDR3 region: CASSKDGSGSSRTDTQYF. DNA for the CDR3: TGTGCCAGCAGCAAAGATGGTAGCGGGAGTTCACGCACAGATACGCAGTATTTT.

CDR3 bases: TGCGCCAGCAGCTCTACTAGCTTCCCGGACGAGCAGTACTTC. Protein product: CASSSTSFPDEQYF. This rearrangement joins TRBV4-1 to TRBJ2-7; perhaps TRBD2 as D (6 bases). The germline V gene encodes CDR1 MGHRA and CDR2 YSYEKL. The ends were cut back, 5 bases at V and 5 bases at J, with 16 bases in the middle. The CDR3 spans 14 residues.

In this sample, this clone turned up once. The rearrangement links TRBV30 to TRBJ1-1, with D maybe TRBD1 (6 bases). Germline-derived CDR1 and CDR2 are GTSNPN and SVGIG (reference sequence). There are 12 residues in the CDR3. Trimming took 7 bases from V and 5 from J, leaving 14 bases between them. The CDR3 DNA follows: TGTGCCTCCCACAGGGATGGGACTGAAGCTTTCTTT. Its translation: CASHRDGTEAFF.

This chain connects TRBV5-4 to TRBJ2-1; 8 nucleotides match TRBD2. V was clipped by 0 bases and J by 12 bases; unmatched bases: 11. The germline CDR1 and CDR2 sequences are SGHNT and YYREEE (reference sequence). This CDR3 is built from 15 residues. This CDR3 reads CASSLVAGNAKGQFF. DNA of the CDR3: TGTGCCAGCAGCTTGGTAGCGGGGAACGCTAAGGGGCAGTTCTTC.

In its sample, this clone was seen once. The gene calls are TRBV12-5 and TRBJ2-7; weak D call: TRBD1 (5 bases). CDR3 length: 15 amino acids. With 1 base removed from V and 0 bases from J, the gap between germline ends came to 10 bases. Looked up from germline, CDR1 is LGHNT and CDR2 is FRNRAP. This CDR3 is CASGLDRSLSYEQYF. The CDR3, as DNA: TGTGCTAGTGGTTTGGACAGGTCCCTCTCCTACGAGCAGTACTTC.

The rearrangement joins TRBV4-1 to TRBJ2-5; 9 bases line up with TRBD1. V shed 4 bases and J 4 bases; nucleotides not matched to a gene: 4. The CDR3 runs to 14 residues. The germline CDR1 and CDR2 sequences are MGHRA and YSYEKL. For the CDR3, the DNA is TGCGCCAGCAGCCGGACAGGGGAGGGAGAGACCCAGTACTTC. Protein product: CASSRTGEGETQYF.

V is TRBV5-4 and J is TRBJ2-3, with a weak D call TRBD2 (5 bases). Germline V gene sequence: CDR1 SGHNT, CDR2 YYREEE (reference sequence). CDR3 length equals 15 residues. The V and J ends lost 2 bases and 4 bases respectively, with 14 bases between them. CDR3 sequence reads: CASSLAGVSADTQYF. For the CDR3, the DNA is TGTGCCAGCAGCTTAGCCGGGGTTTCGGCAGATACGCAGTATTTT. Combining the CDR3 with reference TRBV5-4 and TRBJ2-3 gives the whole variable domain ETGVTQSPTHLIKTRGQQVTLRCSSQSGHNTVSWYQQALGQGPQFIFQYYREEENGRGNFPPRFSGLQFPNYSSELNVNALELDDSALYLCASSLAGVSADTQYFGPGTRLTVL.

This chain connects TRBV25-1 to TRBJ1-6, with D uncertain. Germline CDR1 is MGHDK and CDR2 is SYGVNS. The CDR3 is 15 residues long. Trimming pared 5 bases from V and 0 bases from J, leaving 8 bases between. CDR3 in amino acids: CASSPRSSYNSPLHF. The DNA of the CDR3 is TGTGCCAGCAGTCCAAGGAGCTCCTATAATTCACCCCTCCACTTT.

The chain links TRBV19 to TRBJ1-1; TRBD1 matches at 7 bases. Per germline, CDR1 LNHDA and CDR2 SQIVND (reference sequence). The V and J ends lost 5 bases and 7 bases, in that order; junction bases with no gene match: 4. The CDR3 is 12 amino acids. The CDR3 spells CASSLWDSEAFF. The CDR3 coding sequence is TGTGCCAGTAGTCTATGGGACAGTGAAGCTTTCTTT. Full variable domain (rest looked up from reference TRBV19 and TRBJ1-1): DGGITQSPKYLFRKEGQNVTLSCEQNLNHDAMYWYRQDPGQGLRLIYYSQIVNDFQKGDIAEGYSVSREKKESFPLTVTSAQKNPTAFYLCASSLWDSEAFFGQGTRLTVV.

This chain links TRBV11-3 with TRBJ2-7, with no clear D. This CDR3 is 13 amino acids long. Trimming cost V 1 base and J 2 bases, with 6 bases left between them. CDR1 is SGHNT and CDR2 is YENEEA in the germline V gene. This CDR3 reads CASSLASAYEQYF. The DNA for the CDR3 is TGTGCCAGCAGCTTAGCCTCCGCCTACGAGCAGTACTTC.

The J gene is TRBJ1-3, the V gene TRBV7-9; the D is unclear. In germline, CDR1 is SEHNR, CDR2 FQNEAQ (reference sequence). The CDR3 spans 15 residues. V gave up 1 base and J gave up 0 bases, with 7 bases separating them. Here the CDR3 DNA reads TGTGCCAGCAGCTTAGGAAATCGCTCTGGAAACACCATATATTTT. Translation: CASSLGNRSGNTIYF.

The chain links TRBV5-1 to TRBJ2-1, with TRBD2 matching over 11 bases. V lost 2 bases, J lost 4 bases, and 5 bases stayed unmatched. This CDR3 is 16 amino acids long. Germline CDR1 is SGHRS and CDR2 is YFSETQ. The CDR3 reads CASSFFGTSGYNEQFF. In DNA, the CDR3 is TGCGCCAGCAGCTTCTTTGGGACTAGCGGATACAATGAGCAGTTCTTC.

The chain has TRBV7-2 and TRBJ2-5; TRBD2 matches at 7 bases. This CDR3 has 13 residues. V trimming: 5 bases; J trimming: 7 bases; junction bases outside the gene matches: 7. Germline assignment: CDR1 SGHTA and CDR2 FQGNSA. This CDR3 is CASSLAGEGTQYF. The CDR3 DNA reads TGTGCCAGCAGCCTGGCGGGGGAGGGGACCCAGTACTTC.

V gene TRBV5-4 combines with J gene TRBJ2-3; D remains unclear. This CDR3 spans 16 amino acids. The V end was cut by 1 base, the J end by 0 bases, with 12 bases between. From germline, CDR1 is SGHNT and CDR2 YYREEE (reference sequence). This CDR3 is CASSLIGIRSTDTQYF. The CDR3 DNA is TGTGCCAGCAGCTTGATTGGGATTCGGAGCACAGATACGCAGTATTTT.